What follows describes a single TCR beta chain. Antigen: not known. Produced via immunoSEQ multiplex PCR; TCRdb's table is partial and in-frame only. Of approximately 140,000 clones listed, about 90% were seen once; the top ten hold 7% to 9%. The data stem from a study of cytomegalovirus exposure and HLA in healthy donors. Study-wide findings and caveats: Despite most TCR sequences being rare, some public TCRs occurred in many donors.

Trimming removed 6 bases from V and 11 bases from J, with 13 bases in between. The CDR3 extends over 11 amino acids. Looked up from germline, CDR1 is MDHEN and CDR2 is SYDVKM. Sequencing used PBMCs. V and J are TRBV28 and TRBJ1-1, with D unclear. This TCR derives from a woman between 18 and 30 years old in good health and CMV-seropositive. As DNA, the CDR3 is TGTGCCAGCAGCAGGATCAGTGGCGCTTTCTTT. This gives the protein CASSRISGAFF.